These T cell receptor beta chains were read from a single sample in a study of glioma-infiltrating T cells after dendritic cell vaccination. The assay was immunoSEQ multiplex PCR, and TCRdb's table has in-frame clones only and misses some. The sample lists under 130,000 clones; around 81% were seen once. The material sequenced was blood, taken before dendritic cell vaccination. The receptors here all came from a human donor with glioblastoma. Both conserved end residues are part of each CDR3. The D gene is left open where the match is weak. Part of the rows lack a size; the others show once, few, many or a class for expanded clones.

j_call | v_call | d_call | clone_size | cdr3_nt | cdr3_aa
TRBJ2-7 | TRBV27 | TRBD1 | NA | TGTGCCAGCAGTTCCCTAGACAGGGAACAAAGGTACGAGCAGTACTTC | CASSSLDREQRYEQYF
TRBJ1-2 | TRBV6-5 | TRBD1 | NA | TGTGCCAGCAGTTTCGGGACAGAGAGCTATGGCTACACCTTC | CASSFGTESYGYTF
TRBJ2-2 | TRBV7-8 | NA | once | TGTGCCAGCAGCTTAGCCGGCGCAGGGGTGGGCACCGGGGAGCTGTTTTTT | CASSLAGAGVGTGELFF
TRBJ1-4 | TRBV5-4 | NA | NA | TGTGCCTCTCCCTGGCCATCAGCAACTAATGAAAAACTGTTTTTT | CASPWPSATNEKLFF
TRBJ1-3 | TRBV5-4 | TRBD1 | few | TGTGCCAGCAGCCAGGACAGGGCTGGAAACACCATATATTTT | CASSQDRAGNTIYF
TRBJ2-5 | TRBV6-1 | NA | few | TGTGCCAGCAGCCGCGAGGGGAGGAGGCAAGAGACCCAGTACTTC | CASSREGRRQETQYF
TRBJ2-5 | TRBV5-6 | TRBD1 | NA | TGTGCCAGCAGCAAGGACAGGGTGGAGACCCAGTACTTC | CASSKDRVETQYF
TRBJ1-5 | TRBV6-6 | NA | once | TGTGCCAGCAGTCAGGACAGTAATCAGCCCCAGCATTTT | CASSQDSNQPQHF
TRBJ1-1 | TRBV4-1 | TRBD1 | NA | TGCGCCAGCAGCCAAACCGGGACAGGGGACACTGAAGCTTTCTTT | CASSQTGTGDTEAFF
TRBJ2-7 | TRBV5-5 | NA | NA | TGTGCCAGCAGCGCAACGAGCGGACCCTACGAGCAGTACTTC | CASSATSGPYEQYF
TRBJ1-3 | TRBV19 | NA | NA | TGTGCCAGTAGTATCTTGCGGGGGGCTGGAAACACCATATATTTT | CASSILRGAGNTIYF
TRBJ1-5 | TRBV10-2 | NA | few | TGCGCCAGCAGCATTAGCAATCAGCCCCAGCATTTT | CASSISNQPQHF
TRBJ2-7 | TRBV5-4 | TRBD1 | NA | TGTGCCAGCACCGAAGGACATAGGACAGGGCAGTCCTACGAGCAGTACTTC | CASTEGHRTGQSYEQYF
TRBJ1-6 | TRBV6-6 | NA | NA | TGTGCCAGCAGGCAAAACAGGGACTCACCCCTCCACTTT | CASRQNRDSPLHF
TRBJ1-5 | TRBV2 | NA | few | TGTGCCAGCAGTGTGGCCGAAACTAGGGATCAGCCCCAGCATTTT | CASSVAETRDQPQHF
TRBJ1-3 | TRBV7-2 | NA | NA | TGTGCCAGCAGCTTAGTATCAGGGGAGGGTGGAAACACCATATATTTT | CASSLVSGEGGNTIYF
TRBJ2-3 | TRBV5-1 | TRBD1 | NA | TGCGCCAGCAGCAAGGGACAGCGCACAGATACGCAGTATTTT | CASSKGQRTDTQYF
TRBJ1-2 | TRBV28 | NA | many | TGTGCCAGCAGTCCCCCGGGGGGTTGGGGCTACACCTTC | CASSPPGGWGYTF